These 4 T cell receptor beta chains came from one sample sequenced in a study of blood T cells in healthy people across ages. Then a second PCR, running roughly 7 to 11 cycles, was carried out with a sample-barcoded 5' primer and a J-beta primer mix. TCRdb reprocessed the 5' RACE reads via MiXCR and lists one record per CDR3 protein. Of over 600,000 distinct CDR3 sequences in the sample, around three fifths were seen once. What was sequenced was blood. The origin of the receptors is a man aged 40-49 years in good health.

Points on this clonotype: A much larger clonotype is one base distant, so this may be a read error. The rearrangement uses TRBV7-2 and TRBJ2-3, with D tentatively TRBD1 (5 bases). V was pared by 4 bases and J by 1 base, with 9 bases between. From germline, CDR1 is SGHTA and CDR2 FQGNSA. There are 14 residues in the CDR3. CDR3 nucleotide sequence: TGTGCCAGCAGCTCAAAAGGGGGCACAGATACGCAGTATTTT. Translated: CASSSKGGTDTQYF.

This chain uses TRBV12-5 with TRBJ2-3; D gene unclear. V was shortened by 2 bases and J by 2 bases, with 11 bases between the two germline ends. From germline, CDR1 is LGHNT and CDR2 FRNRAP. The CDR3 runs to 15 residues. The CDR3 DNA is TGTGCTAGTGGTTTGTCAAACTCTGTCACAGATACGCAGTATTTT. This translates into CASGLSNSVTDTQYF.

The V call is TRBV12-3 or TRBV12-4, the J call TRBJ1-2; a possible D gene is TRBD1 (6 bases). V lost 4 bases, J lost 4 bases, and 16 bases lay in between. CDR3 length: 15 residues. Here the CDR3 reads CASSSQKDRRYGYTF. CDR3 coding DNA: TGTGCCAGCAGTTCACAAAAGGACAGACGCTATGGCTACACCTTC.

The chain couples TRBV13 to TRBJ1-4, with a weak D call TRBD1 (6 bases). Deletions cut 1 base from V and 4 bases from J, with 13 bases between. Germline V gives CDR1 PRHDT, CDR2 FYEKMQ (reference sequence). The CDR3 is 16 residues long. CDR3 loop: CASSLDRTGYNEKLFF. In DNA, the CDR3 is TGTGCCAGCAGCTTAGACCGTACAGGGTATAATGAAAAACTGTTTTTT.